This TCR beta chain was sequenced during a study of blood T cell repertoires in COVID-19. Study-wide background: T cells, B-cell-depleted T cells, or PBMCs supplied cDNA or gDNA.

Trimming removed 5 bases from V and 0 bases from J, with 10 bases in between. Germline CDR1 reads SEHNR; CDR2 reads FQNEAQ (reference sequence). The CDR3 length is 15 residues. Under the authors' procedure: Estimation of nucleated cell counts was performed using reference gene primer amplification. Clones were sequenced by immunoSEQ multiplex PCR, and TCRdb holds only the in-frame ones, with some missing. V, J and clone size are taken as reported in that table, and D and trimming were inferred from the DNA itself. This sample carries almost 35,000 clones, 90% of them seen once, and the ten largest clones take roughly two fifths.

The receptor comes from a man in his 60s with active or convalescent COVID-19. The source material was peripheral blood. The V gene is TRBV7-9, the J gene TRBJ2-2; possible D gene TRBD2, 6 bases. In DNA form, the CDR3 reads TGTGCCAGCAGCCGTCCGGGGGCGAACACCGGGGAGCTGTTTTTT. The encoded protein is CASSRPGANTGELFF.